This TCR beta chain was recorded in a study of blood T cell repertoires in COVID-19. This clone occurred once. As originally analysed: The assay estimated nucleated cells by amplifying reference gene primers. TCRdb's table, derived via immunoSEQ multiplex PCR, lists solely in-frame clones and lacks some. V, J and clone size are taken as reported in that table, and D and trimming were inferred from the DNA itself. The sample holds about 250,000 clones, around 85% seen once. The germline CDR1 and CDR2 sequences are LGHNA and YNFKEQ. Trimming shortened V by 4 bases and J by 2 bases, and 12 bases separated the two germline ends. The CDR3 sequence is 14 residues long.

The origin of this receptor is an elderly man with acute or convalescent COVID-19. This sequence joins TRBV4-2 and TRBJ2-7; D might be TRBD1 (5 bases). The sequenced sample was peripheral blood. The CDR3 coding sequence is TGTGCCAGCAGCCGGGGCAGGATAACCTACGAGCAGTACTTC. Its protein product is CASSRGRITYEQYF.